This T cell receptor (beta chain) is drawn from a study of cytomegalovirus exposure and HLA in healthy donors. Study-level points and caveats: It has been reported that TCR beta sequences accurately predicted the HLA-A and HLA-B alleles of most subjects. V- and J-gene trimming of TCR beta was linked (in a later analysis) to a missense DCLRE1C variant. With further analysis later on, most CMV-associated TCR beta chains appeared HLA-restricted.

A note on this clone: Its antigen is unknown.

V was shortened by 0 bases and J by 12 bases, with 16 bases between the two germline ends. The CDR3 has 14 amino acids. Germline V gene lookup returns CDR1 SGHRS and CDR2 YFSETQ. The donors comprised healthy bone marrow donors. The PCR was carried out with 60 Vbeta primers and 13 Jbeta primers. Method: immunoSEQ multiplex PCR; TCRdb's copy keeps in-frame clones and lacks some. The repertoire consists of over 200,000 clones, with 85% to 90% occurring once and the leading ten covering 1.3%. The specimen was PBMCs. This chain links TRBV5-1 with TRBJ2-1; D is possibly TRBD1 (5 bases). The clonotype comes from a human donor in good health. CDR3 nucleotide sequence: TGCGCCAGCAGCTTGGCCGGGCAGGGCTCCGGGCAGTTCTTC. It yields the protein CASSLAGQGSGQFF.